Listed below are T cell receptor beta chains from one sample, sequenced in a study of cytomegalovirus exposure and HLA in healthy donors. Sequenced by immunoSEQ multiplex PCR; TCRdb stores in-frame clones only, minus some. This listing includes approximately 110,000 clones. Material: PBMCs. The origin of the receptors is a man aged 35 to 55 in good health and CMV-seronegative. CDR3s include the opening cysteine and the closing phenylalanine or tryptophan. Fields, in order: V gene, J gene, CDR3 protein.

>TRBV18|TRBJ2-1
CASSPRLAEAYNEQFF
>TRBV5-4|TRBJ1-2
CASSNRDRGRFNYGYTF
>TRBV7-9|TRBJ2-3
CASSLDASGRTDTQYF
>TRBV7-6|TRBJ2-1
CASSLLALQASGYNEQFF
>TRBV11-3|TRBJ1-1
CASSLGTGRNTEAFF
>TRBV6-1|TRBJ2-5
CASSDVQSEQYF
>TRBV6-5|TRBJ2-1
CASSYSVPSGNEQFF
>TRBV5-6|NA
CASSRQGSNEQYF
>TRBV9|TRBJ2-1
CASSVHSGNSYNEQFF
>TRBV19|TRBJ2-2
CASLRGTWNTGELFF
>TRBV7-8|TRBJ2-3
CASSLVFGGDFSTDTQYF
>TRBV10-3|TRBJ1-5
CAISETEGLLRHF
>TRBV6-5|TRBJ2-7
CASSSGTAMYEQYF
>TRBV27|TRBJ1-6
CASSLDRADSPLHF
>TRBV6-6|TRBJ1-2
CASSPQGMGGYTF
>TRBV11-3|TRBJ1-1
CASSRTVNTEAFF
>TRBV28|TRBJ2-3
CASSWARRSDTQYF
>TRBV6-5|TRBJ2-1
CASSYTVRLEQFF